This T cell receptor (beta chain) was found in a study of T-cell memory formation after mild COVID-19. Overall study findings and caveats: Day 15 to 85 contracting clones showed balanced CD4/CD8; day 15 to 37 expanders favored CD4+. The appearance of some responding clones in pre-infection memory suggested that cross-reactive memory joined.

5'RACE primed from the constant segment yielded TCR alpha and TCR beta cDNA libraries bearing sample barcodes and UMIs. Using its own MiXCR run on the 5' RACE reads, TCRdb lists one record per CDR3 protein. The sample has around 340,000 distinct CDR3 sequences, 20% to 25% seen once. To note about this clonotype: Its antigen is still unknown.

The CDR3 is made up of 16 amino acids. In germline, CDR1 is SGHVS, CDR2 FQNEAQ. The V and J ends lost 3 bases and 2 bases respectively, with 17 bases between them. Sequencing was done on a sample of PBMCs or a T cell subset sorted from them (not recorded which). The TCR comes from an adult woman who had mild COVID-19 (a few samples of this study predate the infection). Cell type and time point are not known. The V gene is TRBV7-8, the J gene TRBJ2-7; D perhaps matches TRBD1 (5 bases). The CDR3 spells CASSFTFGAGAYEQYF. The DNA of the CDR3 is TGTGCCAGCAGCTTCACCTTTGGGGCAGGAGCCTACGAGCAGTACTTC.